The sample holds a few counts of the clone carrying this T cell receptor (beta chain). This sample was included in a study of blood T cells in healthy people across ages. Donor samples were obtained from healthy Caucasian individuals from Russia, aged 6 to 90. Every sample yielded at least 6.5 million isolated PBMCs. Extraction yielded at least 6 micrograms of total RNA per sample. Primed by a sample-barcoded 5' primer and a J-beta primer mix, a second PCR proceeded for 7 to 11 cycles. TCRdb re-derived calls from the 5' RACE reads in MiXCR, one entry per CDR3 protein. The sample includes 1 million or so distinct CDR3 sequences, around 43% of them seen just once. The V gene's germline CDR1 is SGDLS and CDR2 YYNGEE. There are 15 residues in the CDR3. Trimming removed 0 bases from V and 2 bases from J, with 11 bases in between.

Sample: blood. This chain uses TRBV9 with TRBJ1-2; maybe TRBD1 (5 bases). The sequence derives from a woman in her sixties or seventies in good health. CDR3 region: CASSVGQSDNYGYTF. The CDR3 DNA sequence: TGTGCCAGCAGCGTAGGACAGTCGGACAACTATGGCTACACCTTC.